These 26 T cell receptor beta chains were all obtained from the same sample, sequenced in a study of T-cell reconstitution after alpha-beta-depleted transplantation in children. Unique molecular identifiers featured in how the TCRbeta library was prepared. TCRdb used MiXCR to reprocess the PCR reads, holding one entry per CDR3 protein. The sample records approximately 390,000 distinct CDR3 sequences, around 9.9% being singletons. The sequencing here drew on PBMCs from the stem cell graft donor, taken from the stem cell graft. The receptors originated from a human donor who donated a stem cell graft to a child with acute myeloid leukemia.

The chain employs TRBV7-3 and TRBJ2-2; D is perhaps TRBD1 (5 bases). CDR1 SGHTA and CDR2 FQGTGA come from the germline V gene. This CDR3 has 15 residues. V was pared by 1 base and J by 6 bases, with 12 bases between. The DNA of the CDR3 is TGTGCCAGCAGCTTAAGGCCCCAAGGGGCCGGGGAGCTGTTTTTT. Translated, it gives CASSLRPQGAGELFF.

This clonotype was seen at least ten times. The rearrangement uses TRBV9 and TRBJ2-7, with 14 bases identical to TRBD2. J lost 3 bases, V lost 0 bases, and 5 bases had no gene match. This CDR3 has 17 amino acids. The germline CDR1 and CDR2 sequences are SGDLS and YYNGEE. CDR3 residues: CASSVEGGLAGVYEQYF. The CDR3 DNA sequence: TGTGCCAGCAGCGTAGAAGGGGGACTAGCGGGAGTCTACGAGCAGTACTTC.

The gene calls are TRBV2 and TRBJ2-3; the D gene could be TRBD1 or TRBD2 (6 bases each). The CDR3 covers 14 residues. CDR1 and CDR2 from the germline V gene are SNHLY and FYNNEI. V lost 7 bases and J lost 5, with 16 bases in between. This CDR3 is CASKPGASLDTQYF. The CDR3 region has the DNA TGTGCCAGCAAACCGGGGGCCTCCTTAGATACGCAGTATTTT.

V and J are TRBV6-5 and TRBJ2-2, with D perhaps assigned TRBD1 or TRBD2 (5 bases each). Per germline, CDR1 MNHEY and CDR2 SVGAGI. This CDR3 has 15 amino acids. V dropped 2 bases and J dropped 6 bases, with 13 bases sitting between them. In DNA form, the CDR3 reads TGTGCCAGCAGTTACGCAACGCCGGGGCCCGGGGAGCTGTTTTTT. Protein: CASSYATPGPGELFF.

The V call is TRBV20-1, the J call TRBJ2-7; 8 positions match TRBD1. Unmatched junction bases numbered 15, after V lost 4 bases and J lost 7 bases. Germline CDR1 reads DFQATT; CDR2 reads SNEGSKA (reference sequence). The CDR3 loop spans 15 amino acids. The chain's CDR3 is CSATSRDRGSREQYV. The CDR3 DNA is TGCAGTGCTACGTCTCGAGACAGGGGATCAAGGGAGCAGTACGTC.

This sequence joins TRBV5-1 and TRBJ2-3, with unresolved D. Deletions cut 4 bases from V and 9 bases from J, with 15 bases between. The CDR3 has 13 residues. CDR1 SGHRS and CDR2 YFSETQ come from the germline V gene. CDR3 loop: CASSADDVGTQYF. In DNA form, the CDR3 reads TGCGCCAGCAGCGCAGACGATGTTGGGACGCAGTATTTT.

There are many counts of this clonotype. The chain is built from TRBV5-1 and TRBJ1-5, with D tentatively TRBD1 (6 bases). V was shortened by 5 bases and J by 4 bases, with 10 bases between the two germline ends. The CDR3 sequence is 13 residues long. The V gene's germline CDR1 is SGHRS and CDR2 YFSETQ. This CDR3 reads CASSWDKNQPQHF. CDR3 in DNA: TGCGCCAGCAGTTGGGACAAAAATCAGCCCCAGCATTTT.

V and J are TRBV19 and TRBJ2-1; D unclear. Trimming pared 7 bases from V and 4 bases from J, leaving 14 bases between. The CDR3 length is 14 residues. Per germline, CDR1 LNHDA and CDR2 SQIVND (reference sequence). The CDR3: CASTLGSGYNEQFF. The CDR3 coding sequence is TGTGCCAGTACTCTCGGCAGTGGTTACAATGAGCAGTTCTTC.

This clonotype has a count of ten or more. The junction differs from germline at one of its ends, possibly a read error. The rearrangement links TRBV18 to TRBJ2-5; perhaps TRBD1 as D (6 bases). The germline V gene encodes CDR1 KGHSH and CDR2 LQKENI. This CDR3 comprises 14 residues. CDR3 in amino acids: CASSRGQNQETQYF. The CDR3 DNA is TGTGCCAGCTCACGAGGACAGAACCAGGAGACCCAGTACTTC. Based on the CDR3 plus reference TRBV18 and TRBJ2-5, the full variable domain is NAGVMQNPRHLVRRRGQEARLRCSPMKGHSHVYWYRQLPEEGLKFMVYLQKENIIDESGMPKERFSAEFPKEGPSILRIQQVVRGDSAAYFCASSRGQNQETQYFGPGTRLLVL.

V is TRBV12-3 or TRBV12-4 and J is TRBJ1-5; D is unresolved. Trimming cost V 2 bases and J 8 bases, with 10 bases left between them. The CDR3 runs 13 residues. The CDR3 bases are TGTGCCAGCAGTTTACCCGCCGGGGAGCCCCAGCATTTT. Its translation is CASSLPAGEPQHF.

The genes are TRBV7-3 and TRBJ1-6; TRBD1 might be the D (6 bases). CDR3 length: 15 amino acids. The ends were cut back, 5 bases at V and 7 bases at J, with 15 bases in the middle. Germline lookup yields CDR1 SGHTA and CDR2 FQGTGA. The CDR3 is CASSLTGQGNSPLHF. The CDR3, as DNA: TGTGCCAGCAGCCTCACAGGGCAGGGAAATTCACCCCTCCACTTT.

This clonotype was seen at least ten times. The chain joins TRBV5-4 to TRBJ2-1; 12 bases fit TRBD2. This CDR3 contains 16 residues. Germline-derived CDR1 and CDR2 are SGHNT and YYREEE (reference sequence). The V and J ends lost 4 bases and 4 bases, in that order; junction bases with no gene match: 6. The CDR3 region is CASSPAGTSGYNEQFF. CDR3 nucleotides: TGTGCCAGCAGCCCCGCCGGGACTAGCGGGTACAATGAGCAGTTCTTC.

This clonotype was counted a few times. The V gene is TRBV20-1, the J gene TRBJ2-3; 9 nucleotides align to TRBD2. The CDR3 runs 14 residues. J lost 8 bases, V lost 6 bases, and 12 bases had no gene match. The germline CDR1 and CDR2 sequences are DFQATT and SNEGSKA (reference sequence). The CDR3 protein is CSASSGGPPGTQYF. CDR3 nucleotide sequence: TGCAGTGCCAGTAGCGGGGGCCCTCCAGGTACGCAGTATTTT.

The V call is TRBV7-3, the J call TRBJ2-3, with D perhaps TRBD1 (7 bases). Germline V CDR1 and CDR2: SGHTA, FQGTGA. V lost 5 bases to trimming and J lost 7 bases, with 19 bases between them. CDR3 length equals 15 residues. The DNA of the CDR3 is TGTGCCAGCAGCCCGATGCAGGGGGGCCGAAATACGCAGTATTTT. This sequence encodes CASSPMQGGRNTQYF.

V usage is TRBV4-3 and J usage is TRBJ2-5; D might be TRBD2 (6 bases). V was shortened by 3 bases and J by 5 bases, with 16 bases between the two germline ends. From germline, CDR1 is LGHNA and CDR2 YSLEER. This CDR3 is 15 amino acids long. The CDR3, as DNA: TGCGCCAGCAGCCAGACCTCCGGGACTGGGGAGACCCAGTACTTC. Protein: CASSQTSGTGETQYF.

Written as DNA, the CDR3 is TGTGCCAGCAGCTACGGGACCGACCATCGGGAGCAGTACGTC. It translates to CASSYGTDHREQYV. J is TRBJ2-7 and V is TRBV5-6, with D perhaps matching TRBD1 or TRBD2 (5 bases each). This CDR3 is built from 14 residues. Germline values: CDR1 SGHDT, CDR2 YYEEEE. V lost 3 bases and J lost 7, with 17 bases in between.

The chain employs TRBV6-2 or TRBV6-3 and TRBJ1-1; possibly TRBD1 for D (5 bases). There are 15 residues in the CDR3. Per germline, CDR1 MNHEY and CDR2 SVGEGT. V lost 4 bases and J 6 bases, leaving 18 bases between the germline ends. CDR3 nucleotides: TGTGCCAGCAGTTGGACTTTGGGGGGAGTCGCTGAAGCTTTCTTT. This gives the protein CASSWTLGGVAEAFF.

CDR3 region: CASSLPTQGYNEQFF. CDR3 coding DNA: TGTGCCAGCAGCTTACCGACCCAGGGCTACAATGAGCAGTTCTTC. The chain has TRBV11-2 and TRBJ2-1; perhaps TRBD1 as D (5 bases). This CDR3 comprises 15 residues. Deletions cut 2 bases from V and 3 bases from J, with 11 bases between. Germline loops: CDR1 SGHAT, CDR2 FQNNGV.

This clonotype was counted only a few times. This chain links TRBV10-3 with TRBJ1-5; 8 nucleotides align to TRBD1. CDR3 length: 14 residues. In germline, CDR1 is ENHRY, CDR2 SYGVKD. The V gene end was trimmed by 10 bases and the J gene end by 4 bases; junction bases not matched to a gene: 9. In DNA, the CDR3 is TGTGCCACGCAACAGGGGGGGGGAAATCAGCCCCAGCATTTT. The encoded protein is CATQQGGGNQPQHF.

This clonotype has more than one count but fewer than ten. The rearrangement joins TRBV6-1 to TRBJ1-2; 7 bases are shared with TRBD1. The CDR3 spans 15 residues. V was pared by 1 base and J by 4 bases, with 6 bases of the junction left unmatched. Germline CDR1 MNHNS, CDR2 SASEGT. CDR3 bases: TGTGCCAGCAGTGAAGACCCCGGGGACAGCTATGGCTACACCTTC. Translation: CASSEDPGDSYGYTF.

This clonotype appeared a few times. The gene calls are TRBV5-1 and TRBJ2-5; weak D call: TRBD1 (6 bases). Trimming took off 4 bases at V and 4 bases at J, with 11 bases between the two ends. Germline V gene sequence: CDR1 SGHRS, CDR2 YFSETQ. The CDR3 has 13 residues. The CDR3 nucleotides read TGCGCCAGCAGCCGGTGGACAGCAGAGACCCAGTACTTC. This encodes CASSRWTAETQYF.

The genes are TRBV20-1 and TRBJ2-2; no clear D gene. The CDR3 loop spans 12 amino acids. Between the trimmed V and J ends, which lost 3 bases and 2 bases, there was a span of 4 bases. The V gene's germline CDR1 is DFQATT and CDR2 SNEGSKA (reference sequence). The DNA of the CDR3 is TGCAGTGCTAGTTATAACACCGGGGAGCTGTTTTTT. It is translated as CSASYNTGELFF.

V and J are TRBV5-1 and TRBJ2-1; no clear D. Per the germline V gene, CDR1 is SGHRS and CDR2 is YFSETQ. This CDR3 is built from 16 residues. The germline V and J ends were trimmed by 3 bases and 4 bases, with 17 bases remaining between them. The CDR3: CASSSEPGRTYNEQFF. The CDR3 coding sequence is TGCGCCAGCAGCTCCGAACCGGGCCGAACTTACAATGAGCAGTTCTTC.

In its sample, this clonotype was seen many times. The chain employs TRBV6-5 and TRBJ2-1, with unresolved D. This CDR3 contains 14 residues. V gave up 2 bases and J gave up 10 bases, with 15 bases separating them. Per the germline V gene, CDR1 is MNHEY and CDR2 is SVGAGI. CDR3 DNA: TGTGCCAGCAGTTACGCGTTAGGCCGATGGGAGCAGTTCTTC. Protein sequence: CASSYALGRWEQFF.

A remark on this clonotype: An end of the junction differs from the germline gene, which may be a read error. The V gene is TRBV11-2, the J gene TRBJ1-1; tentative D call: TRBD1 (6 bases). Germline loops: CDR1 SGHAT, CDR2 FQNNGV. The CDR3 contains 12 residues. The CDR3 spells CASRQVQGEAFF. CDR3 coding DNA: TGTGCCAGCCGCCAGGTACAGGGAGAAGCTTTCTTC.

The genes are TRBV5-6 and TRBJ2-5, with D perhaps matching TRBD1 (5 bases). Germline assignment: CDR1 SGHDT and CDR2 YYEEEE. CDR3 size: 14 residues. Trimming stripped 0 bases from V and 3 bases from J, with 9 bases between. The CDR3, as DNA: TGTGCCAGCAGCTTGGTGGTAGGGGAAGAGACCCAGTACTTC. Its protein is CASSLVVGEETQYF.